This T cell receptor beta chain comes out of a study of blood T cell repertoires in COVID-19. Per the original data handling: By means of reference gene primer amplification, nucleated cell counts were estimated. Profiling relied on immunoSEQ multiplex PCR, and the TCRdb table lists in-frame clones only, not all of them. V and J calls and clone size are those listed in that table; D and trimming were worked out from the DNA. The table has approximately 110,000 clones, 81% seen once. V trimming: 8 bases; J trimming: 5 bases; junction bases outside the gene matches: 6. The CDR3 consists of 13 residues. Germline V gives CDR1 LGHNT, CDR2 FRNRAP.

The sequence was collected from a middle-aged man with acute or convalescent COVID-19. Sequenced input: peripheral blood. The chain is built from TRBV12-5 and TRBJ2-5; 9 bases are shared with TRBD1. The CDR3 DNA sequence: TGTGCTAGTCACAGGGGGCGCAGGGAGACCCAGTACTTC. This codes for CASHRGRRETQYF.